These 11 T cell receptor beta chains originate from one sample sequenced in a study of beta chain features in type 1 diabetes. Reverse transcribing all isolated RNA meant expressed TCRB transcripts were sequenced. Assay used: immunoSEQ multiplex PCR; TCRdb lists only in-frame clones, some missing. The table lists roughly 500,000 clones, over 9.5% of them singletons. Sequenced input: naive CD4+ T cells from blood. Every receptor here comes from a young woman in good health.

The chain uses TRBV29-1 and TRBJ1-1, with D hard to call. CDR1 is SQVTM, CDR2 ANQGSEA, per germline. This CDR3 is 14 amino acids long. In DNA form, the CDR3 reads TGCAGTCACACCTTGGGGTACCAGAACACTGAAGCTTTCTTT. Translated, it gives CSHTLGYQNTEAFF. Looking up the rest from reference TRBV29-1 and TRBJ1-1 gives the full variable domain: SAVISQKPSRDICQRGTSLTIQCQVDSQVTMMFWYRQQPGQSLTLIATANQGSEATYESGFVIDKFPISRPNLTFSTLTVSNMSPEDSSIYLCSHTLGYQNTEAFFGQGTRLTVV.

This clone was counted only a few times. The chain couples TRBV25-1 to TRBJ2-5, with a weak D call TRBD2 (5 bases). The CDR3 length is 15 residues. V lost 3 bases, J lost 4 bases, and 15 bases lay in between. The germline CDR1 and CDR2 sequences are MGHDK and SYGVNS. The CDR3, as DNA: TGTGCCAGCAGTGACGCGGGTACGAGCGGAGAGACCCAGTACTTC. Its protein is CASSDAGTSGETQYF.

This clone was found a few times. The chain combines TRBV29-1 with TRBJ1-2; D remains ambiguous. Per the germline V gene, CDR1 is SQVTM and CDR2 is ANQGSEA. This CDR3 has 13 amino acids. Trimming removed 1 base at V and 0 bases at J, with 6 bases between. This chain's CDR3 is CSVEVPPNYGYTF. DNA of the CDR3: TGCAGCGTTGAAGTGCCCCCTAACTATGGCTACACCTTC.

This clone was seen a handful of times. Its ends do not fully match the called genes, so a read error is possible. The chain is built from TRBV2 and TRBJ2-4, with TRBD1 matching 7 bases. CDR3 length equals 11 residues. CDR1 is SNHLY and CDR2 is FYNNEI in the germline V gene. The CDR3 sequence is CASSEGQLLDF. The CDR3 DNA reads TGTGCCAGCAGTGAGGGACAGCTGCTCGACTTC.

This chain uses TRBV11-3 with TRBJ2-3, with D perhaps TRBD2 (6 bases). Germline assignment: CDR1 SGHNT and CDR2 YENEEA. There are 16 residues in the CDR3. Trimming stripped 0 bases from V and 2 bases from J, with 12 bases between. Here the CDR3 DNA reads TGTGCCAGCAGCTTAGACTCGGGACTGGTCACAGATACGCAGTATTTT. Translating gives CASSLDSGLVTDTQYF.

The CDR3 here is CASSSPPRVLAGGSTDTQYF. The CDR3 DNA is TGCGCCAGCAGCTCGCCGCCCCGAGTACTAGCGGGAGGGAGCACAGATACGCAGTATTTT. The rearrangement joins TRBV5-1 to TRBJ2-3; 13 bases are shared with TRBD2. Germline CDR1 reads SGHRS; CDR2 reads YFSETQ. V shed 3 bases and J 0 bases; nucleotides not matched to a gene: 13. The CDR3 sequence is 20 residues long.

This sequence joins TRBV4-2 and TRBJ2-5, with 7 bases matching TRBD1. The ends lost 0 bases at V and 3 bases at J; junction bases unmatched: 4. The germline gives CDR1 LGHNA, CDR2 YNFKEQ. CDR3 length: 15 residues. The CDR3 loop reads CASSQEVGTEETQYF. In DNA form, the CDR3 reads TGTGCCAGCAGCCAAGAAGTGGGGACAGAAGAGACCCAGTACTTC.

This clone was observed a handful of times. The chain joins TRBV7-8 to TRBJ2-2, with no clear D. CDR3 length equals 13 residues. The V end lost 8 bases, the J end lost 2 bases, and 9 bases lay between the germline ends. The germline V gene encodes CDR1 SGHVS and CDR2 FQNEAQ. For the CDR3, the DNA is TGTGCCAGCGCGCAGCTTAACACCGGGGAGCTGTTTTTT. It encodes CASAQLNTGELFF. Complete variable domain (other parts from reference TRBV7-8 and TRBJ2-2): GAGVSQSPRYKVAKRGQDVALRCDPISGHVSLFWYQQALGQGPEFLTYFQNEAQLDKSGLPSDRFFAERPEGSVSTLKIQRTQQEDSAVYLCASAQLNTGELFFGEGSRLTVL.

The table lists this clone with a few counts. The rearrangement links TRBV19 to TRBJ1-5, with D maybe TRBD1 (6 bases). V lost 3 bases and J lost 3, with 15 bases in between. The CDR3 is 16 amino acids. Per germline, CDR1 LNHDA and CDR2 SQIVND (reference sequence). The CDR3: CASSISPTGLNQPQHF. For the CDR3, the DNA is TGTGCCAGTAGTATCTCCCCCACAGGGCTCAATCAGCCCCAGCATTTT.

V is TRBV27 and J is TRBJ1-6; 10 bases fit TRBD1. Trimming at V came to 3 bases and at J to 7 bases, leaving 6 bases not matched to a gene. The V gene's germline CDR1 is MNHEY and CDR2 SMNVEV (reference sequence). The CDR3 is 16 amino acids. The DNA of the CDR3 is TGTGCCAGCAGTTTCCGGGACAGGGGTACAAATTCACCCCTCCACTTT. It codes for CASSFRDRGTNSPLHF.

This clone was seen only a few times. This chain uses TRBV4-1 with TRBJ2-1; TRBD2 matches 8 bases. V lost 0 bases to trimming and J lost 7 bases; unmatched junction nucleotides: 8. CDR1 and CDR2 (germline): MGHRA, YSYEKL. This CDR3 has 16 residues. The CDR3 reads CASSQDLTGLANEQFF. In nucleotides, the CDR3 is TGCGCCAGCAGCCAAGATTTGACAGGACTAGCAAATGAGCAGTTCTTC.